Each of the 25 T cell receptor beta chains below was sequenced from the same sample in a study of cytomegalovirus exposure and HLA in healthy donors (dated by TCRdb to 2016 to 2017). Libraries were built with the immunoSEQ multiplex PCR assay. In its TCRdb copy, this immuneACCESS table keeps in-frame sequences only and misses some clones. Where compared with another copy, unresolved V genes explain less than half of these, and the others have no known cause. Across this sample there are around 52,000 clones, with approximately 85% seen only once. The ten largest clones capture 6.7% of the sample. Sequencing input: PBMCs. Source of these receptors: a woman in her thirties in good health and CMV-seronegative.

The chain is built from TRBV27 and TRBJ2-1, with 7 nucleotides matching TRBD1. V was clipped by 6 bases and J by 4 bases; unmatched bases: 6. The CDR3 contains 14 residues. Looked up from germline, CDR1 is MNHEY and CDR2 is SMNVEV (reference sequence). CDR3 nucleotides: TGTGCCAGCAGCCCGACAGGGTATTACAATGAGCAGTTCTTC. Amino acids: CASSPTGYYNEQFF.

This chain links TRBV28 with TRBJ1-5, with D uncertain. Germline assignment: CDR1 MDHEN and CDR2 SYDVKM. The CDR3 contains 17 residues. Trimming took off 1 base at V and 0 bases at J, with 13 bases between the two ends. CDR3 DNA sequence: TGTGCCAGCAGTTTATCACCCAGCGGTTATAGCAATCAGCCCCAGCATTTT. Its translation: CASSLSPSGYSNQPQHF.

The V and J genes are TRBV12-5 and TRBJ2-3, with 11 bases fitting TRBD2. The ends lost 6 bases at V and 4 bases at J; junction bases unmatched: 6. Germline V gene sequence: CDR1 LGHNT, CDR2 FRNRAP. The CDR3 loop spans 15 amino acids. CDR3 sequence: CASGLSGGGSDTQYF. CDR3 in DNA: TGTGCTAGTGGCCTTAGCGGGGGGGGTTCAGATACGCAGTATTTT. The full variable domain, its missing parts supplied by reference TRBV12-5 and TRBJ2-3, is DARVTQTPRHKVTEMGQEVTMRCQPILGHNTVFWYRQTMMQGLELLAYFRNRAPLDDSGMPKDRFSAEMPDATLATLKIQPSEPRDSAVYFCASGLSGGGSDTQYFGPGTRLTVL.

This clone was counted only a few times. V is TRBV11-2 and J is TRBJ2-3; 12 nucleotides agree with TRBD2. J gave up 4 bases and V 5 bases, and 7 bases lay outside the gene matches. The germline V gene encodes CDR1 SGHAT and CDR2 FQNNGV. The CDR3 has 16 amino acids. This CDR3 reads CASSPLTSGRADTQYF. The DNA of the CDR3 is TGTGCCAGCAGCCCACTGACTAGCGGGAGAGCAGATACGCAGTATTTT.

This chain connects TRBV7-3 to TRBJ2-1; TRBD2 aligns across 11 bases. The germline V gene encodes CDR1 SGHTA and CDR2 FQGTGA. V trimming: 5 bases; J trimming: 2 bases; junction bases outside the gene matches: 14. This CDR3 has 19 amino acids. CDR3 sequence reads: CASSPGATSGSNPYNEQFF. CDR3 coding DNA: TGTGCCAGCAGCCCGGGGGCAACTAGCGGGAGTAATCCCTACAATGAGCAGTTCTTC. The full variable domain, in which reference TRBV7-3 and TRBJ2-1 provide the parts outside the CDR3, is GAGVSQTPSNKVTEKGKYVELRCDPISGHTALYWYRQSLGQGPEFLIYFQGTGAADDSGLPNDRFFAVRPEGSVSTLKIQRTERGDSAVYLCASSPGATSGSNPYNEQFFGPGTRLTVL.

The chain recombines TRBV27 with TRBJ1-2; maybe TRBD1 (6 bases). The germline gives CDR1 MNHEY, CDR2 SMNVEV (reference sequence). V lost 4 bases to trimming and J lost 2 bases, with 14 bases between them. This CDR3 region has 15 residues. The CDR3 spells CASSSPLTGNYGYTF. Written as DNA, the CDR3 is TGTGCCAGCAGTTCCCCCCTAACAGGGAACTATGGCTACACCTTC.

The chain combines TRBV7-2 with TRBJ2-5; D is unclear. Trimming shortened V by 3 bases and J by 0 bases, and 17 bases separated the two germline ends. The germline CDR1 and CDR2 sequences are SGHTA and FQGNSA. The CDR3 covers 17 residues. The CDR3 nucleotides are TGTGCCAGCAGCTTGAGTACGAACTCCCTGTACCAAGAGACCCAGTACTTC. It is translated as CASSLSTNSLYQETQYF.

The chain uses TRBV6-1 and TRBJ1-5; D not certain. The CDR3 is 13 residues long. The germline V gene encodes CDR1 MNHNS and CDR2 SASEGT. Deletions cut 0 bases from V and 10 bases from J, with 10 bases between. CDR3 sequence reads: CASSEAQSVPQHF. Written as DNA, the CDR3 is TGTGCCAGCAGTGAAGCGCAGTCCGTTCCCCAGCATTTT.

The V and J genes are TRBV27 and TRBJ1-2; D gene uncertain. V dropped 5 bases and J dropped 4 bases, with 11 bases sitting between them. The CDR3 has 13 residues. Germline lookup yields CDR1 MNHEY and CDR2 SMNVEV (reference sequence). The CDR3 reads CASSPRVSYGYTF. In DNA, the CDR3 is TGTGCCAGCAGTCCACGTGTGAGCTATGGCTACACCTTC.

This rearrangement joins TRBV27 to TRBJ2-1, with TRBD2 identical over 10 bases. J lost 7 bases, V lost 2 bases, and 11 bases had no gene match. CDR3 length: 17 amino acids. The germline CDR1 and CDR2 sequences are MNHEY and SMNVEV (reference sequence). The CDR3 region is CASSLRPVAGGFNEQFF. The DNA of the CDR3 is TGTGCCAGCAGTTTAAGGCCCGTAGCGGGAGGATTTAATGAGCAGTTCTTC.

V and J are TRBV30 and TRBJ1-2, with 11 bases lining up with TRBD1. This CDR3 comprises 14 residues. Per the germline V gene, CDR1 is GTSNPN and CDR2 is SVGIG (reference sequence). The J segment lost 7 bases and the V segment lost 0 bases, leaving 4 bases of the junction unmatched. CDR3 protein: CAWSVDRGPSGYTF. DNA for the CDR3: TGTGCCTGGAGTGTGGACAGGGGGCCGAGTGGCTACACCTTC.

This clone has a single count. The chain joins TRBV6-6 to TRBJ2-2; 8 positions match TRBD2. V was clipped by 2 bases and J by 6 bases; unmatched bases: 5. This CDR3 has 15 amino acids. CDR1 and CDR2 from the germline V gene are MNHNY and SVGAGI (reference sequence). The CDR3 DNA sequence: TGTGCCAGCAGTTACGCAGCGGGAGAACCCGGGGAGCTGTTTTTT. This encodes CASSYAAGEPGELFF.

The chain links TRBV5-1 to TRBJ2-1, with TRBD2 matching 13 bases. The CDR3 runs to 17 residues. CDR1 and CDR2 from the germline V gene are SGHRS and YFSETQ. J was trimmed by 4 bases and V by 4 bases; bases with no gene match: 8. As DNA, the CDR3 is TGCGCCAGCAGCCCGGGACTAGCGGGACCAAATTACAATGAGCAGTTCTTC. It encodes CASSPGLAGPNYNEQFF.

The rearrangement links TRBV5-1 to TRBJ1-5; D call uncertain. The V gene lost 1 base and the J gene lost 0 bases, with 8 bases spanning the gap. The CDR3 sequence is 15 residues long. The germline V gene encodes CDR1 SGHRS and CDR2 YFSETQ. In DNA, the CDR3 is TGCGCCAGCAGCTTGAACCCCTATAGCAATCAGCCCCAGCATTTT. Its translation is CASSLNPYSNQPQHF.

A single count supports this clone. The CDR3 DNA sequence: TGTGCCAGCAGCTTGGCGGGAGGCTCCTACGAGCAGTACTTC. Amino acids: CASSLAGGSYEQYF. The chain recombines TRBV5-6 with TRBJ2-7; 7 bases agree with TRBD2. Germline assignment: CDR1 SGHDT and CDR2 YYEEEE. V was clipped by 0 bases and J by 0 bases; unmatched bases: 0. The CDR3 length is 14 residues.

In its sample, this clone was seen once. The rearrangement uses TRBV28 and TRBJ1-2; 10 bases fit TRBD1. The CDR3 is 15 amino acids. Per germline, CDR1 MDHEN and CDR2 SYDVKM. V gave up 4 bases and J gave up 5 bases; unmatched junction bases: 7. The CDR3 DNA reads as TGTGCCAGCAGTTCCACTCGGACAGGGGGATATGGCTACACCTTC. Translation: CASSSTRTGGYGYTF.

The V and J genes are TRBV11-1 and TRBJ2-1; perhaps TRBD1 as D (6 bases). Trimming shortened V by 3 bases and J by 3 bases, and 12 bases separated the two germline ends. Germline loops: CDR1 SGHAT, CDR2 FQDESV (reference sequence). There are 15 residues in the CDR3. CDR3 in amino acids: CASSFLQGYYNEQFF. Written as DNA, the CDR3 is TGTGCCAGCAGCTTTCTACAGGGATACTACAATGAGCAGTTCTTC.

A few counts support this clone. The chain has TRBV2 and TRBJ2-5; 10 positions match TRBD1. This CDR3 is 14 amino acids long. Germline CDR1 SNHLY, CDR2 FYNNEI. J lost 4 bases, V lost 4 bases, and 3 bases had no gene match. Written as DNA, the CDR3 is TGTGCCAGCAGTGGGGACAGGGGTGGAGAGACCCAGTACTTC. It translates to CASSGDRGGETQYF.

This chain joins TRBV27 and TRBJ1-2; D remains ambiguous. The CDR3 spans 13 residues. Trimming left V 6 bases short and J 6 bases short, with 14 bases between. Germline CDR1 reads MNHEY; CDR2 reads SMNVEV (reference sequence). The DNA of the CDR3 is TGTGCCAGCAGGGCGACACCGAGGGATGGCTACACCTTC. The encoded protein is CASRATPRDGYTF.

The rearrangement links TRBV27 to TRBJ1-5, with D unresolved. The germline V and J ends were trimmed by 3 bases and 3 bases, with 9 bases remaining between them. Per the germline V gene, CDR1 is MNHEY and CDR2 is SMNVEV (reference sequence). CDR3 size: 14 residues. The CDR3 is CASSFGLNNQPQHF. The CDR3 region has the DNA TGTGCCAGCAGTTTCGGACTAAACAATCAGCCCCAGCATTTT.

About this clone itself: At the DNA level, this CDR3 is encoded by other sequences in the same sample as well. V usage is TRBV27 and J usage is TRBJ2-7, with TRBD1 matching over 7 bases. Germline V CDR1 and CDR2: MNHEY, SMNVEV (reference sequence). V was clipped by 6 bases and J by 0 bases; unmatched bases: 2. CDR3 size: 13 residues. The CDR3 bases are TGTGCCAGCAGCCGGGACAGCTCCTACGAGCAGTACTTC. This sequence encodes CASSRDSSYEQYF.

The chain is built from TRBV28 and TRBJ2-4, with 9 bases aligning to TRBD2. The CDR3 is 17 amino acids. V lost 4 bases to trimming and J lost 0 bases; unmatched junction nucleotides: 7. CDR1 and CDR2 from the germline V gene are MDHEN and SYDVKM. CDR3 loop: CASSSSSGALAKNIQYF. CDR3 bases: TGTGCCAGCAGTTCCTCTAGCGGGGCTCTAGCCAAAAACATTCAGTACTTC.

This rearrangement joins TRBV30 to TRBJ2-2; D call uncertain. Germline loops: CDR1 GTSNPN, CDR2 SVGIG (reference sequence). This CDR3 contains 14 residues. The ends were cut back, 0 bases at V and 0 bases at J, with 5 bases in the middle. CDR3 in amino acids: CAWSVRANTGELFF. CDR3 bases: TGTGCCTGGAGTGTACGCGCGAACACCGGGGAGCTGTTTTTT.

The chain links TRBV7-6 to TRBJ2-7, with D possibly being TRBD2 (6 bases). This CDR3 is built from 13 residues. Per germline, CDR1 SGHVS and CDR2 FNYEAQ. V gave up 4 bases and J gave up 0 bases, with 7 bases separating them. CDR3 DNA sequence: TGTGCCAGCAGCTCCGGGAGCTCCTACGAGCAGTACTTC. This gives the protein CASSSGSSYEQYF. Full variable domain (rest looked up from reference TRBV7-6 and TRBJ2-7): GAGVSQSPRYKVTKRGQDVALRCDPISGHVSLYWYRQALGQGPEFLTYFNYEAQQDKSGLPNDRFSAERPEGSISTLTIQRTEQRDSAMYRCASSSGSSYEQYFGPGTRLTVT.

The chain employs TRBV28 and TRBJ1-2; 9 positions agree with TRBD1. J was trimmed by 8 bases and V by 3 bases; bases with no gene match: 13. The CDR3 has 16 amino acids. CDR1 is MDHEN, CDR2 SYDVKM, per germline. The CDR3 DNA reads TGTGCCAGCAGTTTCTTCCACAGGGGGCAAGGGGGAGGCTACACCTTC. Its translation is CASSFFHRGQGGGYTF.